This T cell receptor beta chain stems from a study of T cells expressing NK-cell markers. The wider study: In the group of eight sequenced donors, seven were HCMV-seropositive and one was seronegative.

TCRdb reanalyzed the 5' RACE reads and collapses them to one entry per CDR3 protein, without DNA. This specimen shows about 260,000 distinct CDR3 sequences; the ten leading clones hold about 0.4%. Study outcomes and limitations: The study did not resolve the HCMV specificity of expanded NKG2C+ T cell clones.

Of note for this clonotype: Its specificity is not known.

Germline CDR1 MGHRA, CDR2 YSYEKL. The CDR3 consists of 18 residues. The V and J genes are TRBV4-1 and TRBJ2-4; TCRdb names TRBD2, which stays unverified in the absence of DNA. This clonotype was sampled from a man aged 18 to 29 in good health. Sequencing input: blood T cells: a sorted CD56 or NKG2C T cell subset, CD4+ or CD8+ T cells, or bulk PBMC T cells (not recorded which). The CDR3 protein is CASSQGLAGGVAKNIQYF.